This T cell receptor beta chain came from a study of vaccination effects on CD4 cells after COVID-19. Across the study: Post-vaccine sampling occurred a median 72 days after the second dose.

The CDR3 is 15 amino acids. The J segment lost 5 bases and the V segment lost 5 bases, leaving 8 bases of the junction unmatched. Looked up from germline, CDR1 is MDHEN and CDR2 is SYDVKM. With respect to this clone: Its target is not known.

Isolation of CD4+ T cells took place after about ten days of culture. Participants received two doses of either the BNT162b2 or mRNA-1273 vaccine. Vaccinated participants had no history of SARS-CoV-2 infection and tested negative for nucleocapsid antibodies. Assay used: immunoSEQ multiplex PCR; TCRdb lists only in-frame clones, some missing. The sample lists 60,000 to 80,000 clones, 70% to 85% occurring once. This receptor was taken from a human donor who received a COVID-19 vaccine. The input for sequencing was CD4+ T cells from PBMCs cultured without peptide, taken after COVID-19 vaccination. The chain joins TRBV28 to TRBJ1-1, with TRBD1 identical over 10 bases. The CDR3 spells CASSLAGTGETEAFF. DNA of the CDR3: TGTGCCAGCAGTCTTGCCGGGACAGGGGAAACTGAAGCTTTCTTT. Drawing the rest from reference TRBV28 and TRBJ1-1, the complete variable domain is DVKVTQSSRYLVKRTGEKVFLECVQDMDHENMFWYRQDPGLGLRLIYFSYDVKMKEKGDIPEGYSVSREKKERFSLILESASTNQTSMYLCASSLAGTGETEAFFGQGTRLTVV.